Below, 27 T cell receptor beta chains from the same sample are listed, as sequenced in a study of cytomegalovirus exposure and HLA in healthy donors. Primers: 60 Vbeta forward and 13 Jbeta reverse. Assay: immunoSEQ multiplex PCR; the TCRdb copy retains only in-frame clones and omits some. The table shows under 200,000 clones, with around 86% occurring only once. The sample comprised PBMCs. These receptors came from a man aged 40-50 years in good health and CMV-seropositive.

The V and J genes are TRBV11-2 and TRBJ2-6, with D hard to call. Trimming removed 6 bases at V and 2 bases at J, with 8 bases between. Germline V lookup: CDR1 SGHAT, CDR2 FQNNGV. This CDR3 is built from 14 residues. The CDR3 DNA reads as TGTGCCAGCAGTCCAAATCCTGGGGCCAACGTCCTGACTTTC. Translated: CASSPNPGANVLTF.

The rearrangement uses TRBV18 and TRBJ1-1; the D is unclear. The CDR3 sequence is 12 residues long. Germline assignment: CDR1 KGHSH and CDR2 LQKENI. V lost 6 bases to trimming and J lost 1 base, with 6 bases between them. The CDR3 nucleotides are TGTGCCAGCTCGAGGCAGAACACTGAAGCTTTCTTT. It yields the protein CASSRQNTEAFF.

The V gene is TRBV13, the J gene TRBJ1-1; 9 bases match TRBD1. Germline V gene data show CDR1 as PRHDT and CDR2 as FYEKMQ (reference sequence). Trimming cost V 4 bases and J 5 bases; bases outside gene matches: 5. CDR3 length equals 14 residues. The CDR3 DNA reads TGTGCCAGCAGCTCGACAGGGGGTATAACTGAAGCTTTCTTT. Translating gives CASSSTGGITEAFF. The complete variable domain, with remaining parts taken from reference TRBV13 and TRBJ1-1, reads AAGVIQSPRHLIKEKRETATLKCYPIPRHDTVYWYQQGPGQDPQFLISFYEKMQSDKGSIPDRFSAQQFSDYHSELNMSSLELGDSALYFCASSSTGGITEAFFGQGTRLTVV.

The chain uses TRBV6-5 and TRBJ2-2; D is unresolved. The CDR3 has 14 amino acids. Trimming took off 6 bases at V and 3 bases at J, with 11 bases between the two ends. Germline V CDR1 and CDR2: MNHEY, SVGAGI. CDR3 DNA: TGTGCCAGCAGACTACTTCTAGACACCGGGGAGCTGTTTTTT. As protein: CASRLLLDTGELFF.

The CDR3 spells CASSYSAGGNTIYF. The CDR3 bases are TGTGCCAGCAGTTACTCCGCCGGGGGAAACACCATATATTTT. This chain joins TRBV6-5 and TRBJ1-3; no clear D gene. Germline CDR1 and CDR2: MNHEY and SVGAGI. The V end lost 0 bases, the J end lost 4 bases, and 7 bases lay between the germline ends. The CDR3 is 14 amino acids.

The rearrangement links TRBV10-2 to TRBJ2-1, with 13 bases that match TRBD2. The V gene end was trimmed by 5 bases and the J gene end by 12 bases; junction bases not matched to a gene: 10. Germline CDR1 WSHSY, CDR2 SAAADI. The CDR3 consists of 15 residues. The CDR3 DNA is TGCGCCAGCAGTCCGACTAGCGGGGGGCCCCAGGTGCAGTTCTTC. Translation: CASSPTSGGPQVQFF.

This clone appeared many times. The chain combines TRBV19 with TRBJ1-4; D is possibly TRBD1 (6 bases). CDR3 length: 14 amino acids. V shed 6 bases and J shed 3 bases, with 11 bases lying between them. CDR1 is LNHDA and CDR2 is SQIVND in the germline V gene (reference sequence). This chain's CDR3 is CASRPRQANEKLFF. For the CDR3, the DNA is TGTGCCAGTAGGCCACGACAGGCTAATGAAAAACTGTTTTTT.

The chain has TRBV4-3 and TRBJ1-1, with D unclear. Germline lookup yields CDR1 LGHNA and CDR2 YSLEER. CDR3 length: 14 amino acids. V was pared by 1 base and J by 5 bases, with 11 bases between. The CDR3 DNA reads TGCGCCAGCAGCCAAGGGAGGGCTGCGACTGAAGCTTTCTTT. Amino acids: CASSQGRAATEAFF.

The gene calls are TRBV7-8 and TRBJ1-1; 10 bases are shared with TRBD1. The CDR3 runs 19 residues. Losses at the gene ends were 6 bases for V and 1 base for J; bases not matched to a gene: 17. Germline CDR1 and CDR2: SGHVS and FQNEAQ. The CDR3 region has the DNA TGTGCCAGCAGACCTGACTCGGGGACAGGGGATTTCGGGAACACTGAAGCTTTCTTT. The encoded protein is CASRPDSGTGDFGNTEAFF.

As for this clone: One end of the junction varies from germline; a read error may be responsible. The chain joins TRBV6-5 to TRBJ2-1; D perhaps matches TRBD2 (5 bases). The germline V gene encodes CDR1 MNHEY and CDR2 SVGAGI. The CDR3 runs 15 residues. As DNA, the CDR3 is TGTGCCAGCAGGGCGGACTTTCGCTCCTACAATGAGCGGTTCTTC. It encodes CASRADFRSYNERFF.

This chain uses TRBV19 with TRBJ2-7; a possible D gene is TRBD1 (5 bases). V lost 7 bases and J lost 0, with 28 bases in between. The CDR3 has 19 residues. CDR1 is LNHDA and CDR2 is SQIVND in the germline V gene (reference sequence). The CDR3 loop reads CASISRVLGDSLTSYEQYF. CDR3 sequence (DNA): TGTGCCAGTATATCTCGGGTCCTCGGAGACAGTTTAACCTCCTACGAGCAGTACTTC.

The chain combines TRBV6-5 with TRBJ1-2; D is possibly TRBD1 (5 bases). The length of the CDR3 is 13 residues. V was pared by 0 bases and J by 11 bases, with 13 bases between. The germline V gene has CDR1 MNHEY and CDR2 SVGAGI. The chain's CDR3 is CASSYSNNGGYTF. Here the CDR3 DNA reads TGTGCCAGCAGTTACTCGAATAACGGGGGGTACACCTTC.

The V gene is TRBV11-2, the J gene TRBJ1-3; D possibly corresponds to TRBD1 (6 bases). The germline V gene encodes CDR1 SGHAT and CDR2 FQNNGV. The V end was cut by 5 bases, the J end by 7 bases, with 6 bases between. This CDR3 contains 11 residues. CDR3 sequence (DNA): TGTGCCAGCAGCCAGGGGAACACCATATATTTT. This translates into CASSQGNTIYF.

The V gene is TRBV7-2, the J gene TRBJ2-7; TRBD2 agrees at 11 bases. V dropped 3 bases and J dropped 3; count of bases not matched to a gene: 4. Per the germline V gene, CDR1 is SGHTA and CDR2 is FQGNSA. The CDR3 contains 15 residues. This CDR3 reads CASSFLTSGDYEQYF. DNA for the CDR3: TGTGCCAGCAGCTTTTTGACTAGCGGGGACTACGAGCAGTACTTC.

V and J are TRBV21-1 and TRBJ2-1; the D call TRBD2 from the table was never checked on the DNA. TRBV21-1 is designated a pseudogene. This CDR3 has 14 amino acids. CDR3 loop: CASSNRGVYNEQFF. The CDR3 region has the DNA TGTGCCAGCAGCAACCGGGGGGTCTACAATGAGCAGTTCTTC.

This clone occurred once. The same CDR3 arises from other DNA sequences in this sample as well. The chain joins TRBV5-1 to TRBJ1-2; no clear D. Per germline, CDR1 SGHRS and CDR2 YFSETQ. With 0 bases removed from V and 4 bases from J, the gap between germline ends came to 7 bases. The CDR3 runs 13 residues. CDR3 sequence (DNA): TGCGCCAGCAGCTTGGGGCAGTCCTATGGCTACACCTTC. This codes for CASSLGQSYGYTF.

The chain links TRBV15 to TRBJ2-1, with TRBD1 identical over 7 bases. CDR1 is LNHNV, CDR2 YYDKDF, per germline (reference sequence). With 4 bases clipped from V and 8 bases from J, the junction kept 5 bases outside the gene matches. This CDR3 comprises 13 residues. The CDR3 DNA reads as TGTGCCACCAGCACGGGACAGAACGATGAGCAGTTCTTC. The encoded protein is CATSTGQNDEQFF.

The V and J genes are TRBV4-3 and TRBJ1-5; D uncertain. V was trimmed by 0 bases and J by 3 bases, leaving 9 bases between them. The CDR3 totals 15 residues. Per the germline V gene, CDR1 is LGHNA and CDR2 is YSLEER. The CDR3 sequence is CASSQERLNNQPQHF. The CDR3 DNA follows: TGCGCCAGCAGCCAAGAACGACTGAACAATCAGCCCCAGCATTTT.

The genes are TRBV7-2 and TRBJ1-1, with D possibly being TRBD1 (5 bases). The CDR3 is made up of 15 amino acids. Trimming cost V 0 bases and J 0 bases, with 8 bases left between them. Germline-derived CDR1 and CDR2 are SGHTA and FQGNSA. CDR3 amino acids: CASSLAVGLNTEAFF. The CDR3 DNA reads TGTGCCAGCAGCTTAGCTGTGGGGCTGAACACTGAAGCTTTCTTT.

The chain couples TRBV25-1 to TRBJ1-4, with TRBD1 matching over 7 bases. The germline CDR1 and CDR2 sequences are MGHDK and SYGVNS. The J segment lost 4 bases and the V segment lost 6 bases, leaving 8 bases of the junction unmatched. The CDR3 spans 15 residues. CDR3 DNA: TGTGCCAGCAGGGCTCCGGGACAGATTAATGAAAAACTGTTTTTT. Encoded protein: CASRAPGQINEKLFF.

The CDR3 spells CASRPGQGKNTEAFF. The CDR3 nucleotides are TGTGCCAGCAGGCCGGGACAGGGGAAGAACACTGAAGCTTTCTTT. The chain has TRBV6-1 and TRBJ1-1; TRBD1 agrees at 10 bases. This CDR3 spans 15 amino acids. V shed 6 bases, J shed 1 base, and the junction held 5 bases outside the gene matches. CDR1 is MNHNS and CDR2 is SASEGT in the germline V gene.

The chain combines TRBV9 with TRBJ2-7, with 9 bases that match TRBD2. The CDR3 runs to 16 residues. Germline CDR1 and CDR2: SGDLS and YYNGEE. V gave up 0 bases and J gave up 3 bases; unmatched junction bases: 7. CDR3 amino acids: CASSVGPAGGNYEQYF. The CDR3 bases are TGTGCCAGCAGCGTAGGCCCAGCGGGGGGAAACTACGAGCAGTACTTC.

The chain has TRBV7-2 and TRBJ2-1, with D possibly TRBD1 on 6 matching bases. The V end lost 1 base, the J end lost 10 bases, and 11 bases lay between the germline ends. Germline CDR1 and CDR2: SGHTA and FQGNSA. The CDR3 spans 13 residues. In nucleotides, the CDR3 is TGTGCCAGCAGCTTAGTGGGGCAGGGGGAGCAGTTCTTC. This encodes CASSLVGQGEQFF.

The J gene is TRBJ2-5, the V gene TRBV30; 7 bases are a match to TRBD2. CDR3 size: 15 residues. Germline V gene sequence: CDR1 GTSNPN, CDR2 SVGIG (reference sequence). The trim removed 3 bases at V and 4 bases at J, leaving 11 bases unmatched. The CDR3 DNA is TGTGCCTGGAGCATAGAGGAGCGGGGCTCAGAGACCCAGTACTTC. This encodes CAWSIEERGSETQYF.

This sequence joins TRBV19 and TRBJ1-5, with 10 bases that match TRBD1. The CDR3 is 16 residues long. Germline V CDR1 and CDR2: LNHDA, SQIVND (reference sequence). V lost 5 bases and J lost 1; bases outside the gene matches: 5. The CDR3 loop reads CASSRGQGVSNQPQHF. CDR3 bases: TGTGCCAGTAGTCGAGGACAGGGGGTCAGCAATCAGCCCCAGCATTTT.

The CDR3 region has the DNA TGTGCCAGCAGCTTGTCTCAGGGGGGAACCGGGGAGCTGTTTTTT. Encoded protein: CASSLSQGGTGELFF. J is TRBJ2-2 and V is TRBV5-4, with D possibly matching TRBD1 (7 bases). The V end was cut by 1 base, the J end by 5 bases, with 12 bases between. Per the germline V gene, CDR1 is SGHNT and CDR2 is YYREEE (reference sequence). There are 15 residues in the CDR3.

The rearrangement links TRBV6-5 to TRBJ1-1; D is ambiguous. From germline, CDR1 is MNHEY and CDR2 SVGAGI. The V end lost 6 bases, the J end lost 5 bases, and 13 bases lay between the germline ends. The CDR3 spans 13 residues. The CDR3 loop reads CASRSPSGTEAFF. The CDR3 DNA reads TGTGCCAGCAGGTCCCCTAGTGGGACTGAAGCTTTCTTT.